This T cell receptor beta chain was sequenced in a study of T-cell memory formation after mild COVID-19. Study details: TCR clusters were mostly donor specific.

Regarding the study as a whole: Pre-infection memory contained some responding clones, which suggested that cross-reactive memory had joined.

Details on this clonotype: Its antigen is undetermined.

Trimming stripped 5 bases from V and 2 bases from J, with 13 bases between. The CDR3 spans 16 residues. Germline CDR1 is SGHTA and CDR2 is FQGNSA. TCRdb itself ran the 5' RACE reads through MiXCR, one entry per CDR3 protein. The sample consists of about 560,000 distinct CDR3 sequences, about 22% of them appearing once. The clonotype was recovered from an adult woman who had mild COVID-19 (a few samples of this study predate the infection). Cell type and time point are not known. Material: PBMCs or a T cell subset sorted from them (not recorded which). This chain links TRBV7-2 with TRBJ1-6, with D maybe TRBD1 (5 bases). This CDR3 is CASSPGGRTYNSPLHF. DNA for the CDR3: TGTGCCAGCAGCCCGGGGGGAAGAACCTATAATTCACCCCTCCACTTT.